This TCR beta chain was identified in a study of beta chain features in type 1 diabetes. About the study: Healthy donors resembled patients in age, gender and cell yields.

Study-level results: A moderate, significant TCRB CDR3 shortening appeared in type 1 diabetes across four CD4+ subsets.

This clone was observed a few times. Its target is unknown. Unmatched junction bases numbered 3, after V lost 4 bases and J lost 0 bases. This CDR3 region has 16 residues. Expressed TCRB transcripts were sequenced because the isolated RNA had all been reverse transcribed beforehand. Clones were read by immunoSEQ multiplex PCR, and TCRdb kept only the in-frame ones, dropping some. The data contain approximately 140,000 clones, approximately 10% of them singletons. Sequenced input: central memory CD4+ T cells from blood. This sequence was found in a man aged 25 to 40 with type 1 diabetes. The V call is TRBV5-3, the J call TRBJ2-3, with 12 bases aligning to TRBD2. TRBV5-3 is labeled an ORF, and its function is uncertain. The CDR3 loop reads CARSVGTSGSTDTQYF. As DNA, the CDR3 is TGTGCCAGAAGCGTCGGGACTAGCGGGAGCACAGATACGCAGTATTTT.